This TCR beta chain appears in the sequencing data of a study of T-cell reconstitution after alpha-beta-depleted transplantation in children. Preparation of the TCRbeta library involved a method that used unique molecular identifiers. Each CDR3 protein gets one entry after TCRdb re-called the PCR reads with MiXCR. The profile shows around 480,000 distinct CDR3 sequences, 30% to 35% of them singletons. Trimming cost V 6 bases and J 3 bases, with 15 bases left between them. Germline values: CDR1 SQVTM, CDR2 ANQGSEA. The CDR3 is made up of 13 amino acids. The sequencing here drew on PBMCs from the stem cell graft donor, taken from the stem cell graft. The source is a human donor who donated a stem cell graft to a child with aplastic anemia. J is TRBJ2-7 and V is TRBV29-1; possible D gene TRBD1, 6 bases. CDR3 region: CSVRAGDYYEQYF. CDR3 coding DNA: TGCAGCGTACGAGCAGGGGATTACTACGAGCAGTACTTC.